This entry concerns a single T cell receptor beta chain. Its antigen is unknown. CD4+ cells were split into CD45RA+ naive and CD45RA-negative memory subsets. This sample is part of a study of shared clonotypes between healthy human individuals. Study-wide results and caveats: Memory subsets generally showed smaller estimated richness than naive subsets did.

TCRdb's table, derived via immunoSEQ multiplex PCR, lists solely in-frame clones and lacks some. The table includes around 340,000 clones, roughly 70% detected once. CDR1 and CDR2 (germline): MNHNY, SVGAGI (reference sequence). The CDR3 runs to 13 residues. V lost 8 bases and J 4 bases, leaving 15 bases between the germline ends. The sequenced sample was memory CD4+ T cells sorted from blood. Subset: CD45RA-negative fraction. This chain joins TRBV6-6 and TRBJ2-7, with D perhaps matching TRBD2 (6 bases). The TCR sequence derives from a man under 40 in good health. The CDR3 DNA reads as TGTGCCAGCGCCAAACGAAGCGGGTACGAGCAGTACTTC. The encoded protein is CASAKRSGYEQYF.